This note documents a single T cell receptor beta chain sequence. The CDR3 runs 15 residues. CDR1 is SGHTA, CDR2 FQGNSA, per germline. With 5 bases removed from V and 2 bases from J, the gap between germline ends came to 15 bases. In the original processing: It was from reference gene primer amplification that nucleated cell counts were estimated. Clones were read by immunoSEQ multiplex PCR, and TCRdb kept only the in-frame ones, dropping some. V, J and clone size are those of that table, while D and trimming were read from the DNA. The sample consists of about 98,000 clones, about 81% of them appearing once. This sample was taken from a study of blood T cell repertoires in COVID-19. The wider study: Collection of acute and convalescent COVID-19 samples took place in the United States, Italy and Spain. PBMCs, B-cell-depleted T cells, or T cells were the source of the cDNA or gDNA that made up the material.

The clonotype was recovered from a man in his 60s with acute or convalescent COVID-19. The V gene is TRBV7-2, the J gene TRBJ2-5, with D perhaps TRBD2 (5 bases). What was sequenced was peripheral blood. The CDR3 sequence: CASSPNEGWQETQYF. CDR3 DNA: TGTGCCAGCAGCCCGAACGAGGGATGGCAAGAGACCCAGTACTTC.